This note documents a single T cell receptor (beta chain) sequence. Its antigen is still unknown. Base qualities are missing; no much larger clone stands one base away. The data are from a study of blood T cell repertoires in COVID-19 (dated by TCRdb to the early 2020s). Regarding the research as a whole: The collaborator samples originated in the United States, Italy and Spain and spanned the acute and convalescent phases of COVID-19. The prospective study material was composed of cDNA or gDNA derived from T cells, B-cell-depleted T cells, or PBMCs. Subjects who had been exposed to COVID-19, were actively infected with it, or had recovered from it provided the deeply sampled blood TCRbeta repertoires that made up the dataset. The repertoires were released in a freely available public database intended as a resource for research on the immune response to SARS-CoV-2. The samples were drawn from the first 160 participants of the ongoing ImmuneRACE study and from more than 1,000 subjects provided by 6 global collaborators. Sample metadata almost always included a de-identified subject ID, COVID-19 status, age in years and sex. Where HLA class I and class II types were available, the types were taken from metadata supplied by the sample provider, not from assay-based typing.

A second Seattle source provided samples from volunteer blood donors who had recovered from COVID-19. The collaborating institutions used their own protocols to collect whole blood in K2EDTA tubes. For TCRbeta analysis, collaborator samples were shipped as frozen whole blood, as isolated PBMCs, or as DNA extracted from either sample type. V lost 5 bases and J lost 9 bases, and the count of bases not matched to a germline gene is 8. From cysteine to phenylalanine, the CDR3 is 15 amino acids long. Of the read, only the CDR3 DNA is kept; its 45 bases are in frame from base 1. Reading the germline V gene gives CDR1 SGHTA and CDR2 FQGNSA. General study outcomes and caveats: Clinical and demographic metadata were provided uncurated, with the amount varying by source and participant.

TCRbeta CDR3 regions were amplified from genomic DNA by means of the immunoSEQ Assay, a bias-controlled multiplex PCR. The study's processing was this. The number of nucleated cells in each sample was estimated by amplification of reference gene primers within the assay. To quantify the absolute abundance of each unique TCRbeta CDR3 rearrangement, sequence reads were collapsed and filtered. For each sample, productive Simpson clonality was calculated as the square root of Simpson's diversity index over productive rearrangements. The immuneACCESS repertoire file appears here via TCRdb, limited to in-frame rearrangements. These files lack a portion of the clones; in checked studies, under half of the deficit traces to unresolved V genes, and the cause of the others is not known. V and J calls and clone size follow that table, whereas D and trimming were derived from the DNA. This sample gives 150,000 to 200,000 clones in total; about 88% of them show up just once. Of the sample, approximately 2.1% falls within the top ten clones.

The sequence was collected from a man in his fifties or sixties who had recovered from COVID-19. Recombination joined TRBV7-2 with TRBJ1-6; the central 9 bases match TRBD1. Specimen: peripheral blood. The CDR3 here reads CASSPTGGIGSPLHF. The sequenced DNA: TGTGCCAGCAGCCCGACAGGGGGTATAGGTTCACCCCTCCACTTT.